Below, 30 T cell receptor beta chains from the same sample are listed, as sequenced in a study of shared T cell receptors in the human thymus. Profiled with immunoSEQ multiplex PCR; TCRdb holds only in-frame clones, not every one. The sample contains some 700,000 clones, approximately 83% of which appear only once. The sample also formed part of further work on human thymus T cells.

The sample comprised thymocytes. All receptors derive from a girl younger than two with a congenital heart defect.

This clone was seen more than once but under ten times. This sequence joins TRBV5-1 and TRBJ2-3; TRBD2 aligns across 9 bases. V trimming: 0 bases; J trimming: 1 base; junction bases outside the gene matches: 9. Germline CDR1 is SGHRS and CDR2 is YFSETQ. There are 18 residues in the CDR3. The CDR3 sequence is CASSLEGRRGGGTDTQYF. The CDR3 bases are TGCGCCAGCAGCTTGGAAGGGCGGCGGGGGGGTGGCACAGATACGCAGTATTTT.

The rearrangement joins TRBV12-5 to TRBJ2-2; 7 bases align to TRBD2. Germline assignment: CDR1 LGHNT and CDR2 FRNRAP. The CDR3 runs to 20 residues. The V segment lost 0 bases and the J segment 4 bases; nucleotides outside the gene matches: 17. CDR3 loop: CASGLVQLYAGERSTGELFF. The DNA of the CDR3 is TGTGCTAGTGGTTTGGTACAGTTATATGCGGGGGAGAGGAGCACCGGGGAGCTGTTTTTT.

This chain uses TRBV9 with TRBJ1-1; unclear D gene. V was clipped by 2 bases and J by 0 bases, with 8 bases between them. This CDR3 is 14 amino acids long. Germline V gene lookup returns CDR1 SGDLS and CDR2 YYNGEE. The CDR3 DNA is TGTGCCAGCAGCGTTGACGACATGAACACTGAAGCTTTCTTT. Amino acid sequence: CASSVDDMNTEAFF.

This clone was recorded once. The rearrangement uses TRBV7-9 and TRBJ2-7; tentatively, D is TRBD1 (6 bases). The CDR3 extends over 14 amino acids. In germline, CDR1 is SEHNR, CDR2 FQNEAQ (reference sequence). V gave up 5 bases and J gave up 4 bases, with 15 bases separating them. The CDR3 region has the DNA TGTGCCAGCAGCCGACAGGACAACAGATACGAGCAGTACTTC. Its protein product is CASSRQDNRYEQYF.

This clone was seen a handful of times. The CDR3 loop reads CATSRDPRGQEEDTQYF. CDR3 nucleotides: TGTGCCACCAGCAGAGATCCCCGTGGACAGGAAGAAGATACGCAGTATTTT. The chain uses TRBV15 and TRBJ2-3; TRBD1 aligns across 7 bases. The J segment lost 5 bases and the V segment lost 0 bases, leaving 11 bases of the junction unmatched. The CDR3 runs 17 residues. The V gene's germline CDR1 is LNHNV and CDR2 YYDKDF (reference sequence).

J is TRBJ2-7 and V is TRBV28; TRBD1 might be the D (6 bases). CDR1 and CDR2 (germline): MDHEN, SYDVKM. V shed 1 base and J shed 2 bases, with 12 bases lying between them. CDR3 length equals 15 residues. The CDR3 loop is CASSLSRGHPYEQYF. CDR3 in DNA: TGTGCCAGCAGTTTATCCAGGGGACACCCCTACGAGCAGTACTTC. Complete variable domain (other parts from reference TRBV28 and TRBJ2-7): DVKVTQSSRYLVKRTGEKVFLECVQDMDHENMFWYRQDPGLGLRLIYFSYDVKMKEKGDIPEGYSVSREKKERFSLILESASTNQTSMYLCASSLSRGHPYEQYFGPGTRLTVT.

The J gene is TRBJ2-1, the V gene TRBV5-1; 9 bases fit TRBD2. The germline gives CDR1 SGHRS, CDR2 YFSETQ. The CDR3 extends over 16 amino acids. J was trimmed by 3 bases and V by 0 bases; bases with no gene match: 4. The CDR3 DNA is TGCGCCAGCAGCTTGGGTGGGACTAGCCGCTACAATGAGCAGTTCTTC. The encoded protein is CASSLGGTSRYNEQFF.

CDR3 sequence: CASSMDSSVVRGGFHEQFF. CDR3 DNA: TGTGCCAGTAGTATGGACTCTTCGGTTGTTAGGGGAGGGTTCCATGAGCAGTTCTTC. The chain links TRBV19 to TRBJ2-1, with 7 positions matching TRBD2. Germline CDR1 and CDR2: LNHDA and SQIVND (reference sequence). The length of the CDR3 is 19 residues. Trimming at V came to 3 bases and at J to 8 bases, leaving 22 bases not matched to a gene.

The chain couples TRBV27 to TRBJ2-2; D is perhaps TRBD2 (5 bases). V lost 3 bases, J lost 6 bases, and 14 bases lay in between. Germline V CDR1 and CDR2: MNHEY, SMNVEV (reference sequence). This CDR3 has 15 amino acids. In DNA form, the CDR3 reads TGTGCCAGCAGTTTGAGGGAGAGAAACGCCGGGGAGCTGTTTTTT. This translates into CASSLRERNAGELFF.

CDR3 sequence reads: CASSPVGSQHF. For the CDR3, the DNA is TGCGCCAGCAGCCCGGTCGGGTCCCAGCATTTT. The chain uses TRBV4-1 and TRBJ1-5; D gene ambiguous. Germline CDR1 reads MGHRA; CDR2 reads YSYEKL. Between the trimmed V and J ends, which lost 4 bases and 11 bases, there was a span of 9 bases. The CDR3 covers 11 residues.

The genes are TRBV5-1 and TRBJ2-7; no reliable D call. The last part of the DNA fits TRBJ2-5 better; the J call may be wrong. Germline V gene data show CDR1 as SGHRS and CDR2 as YFSETQ. CDR3 length: 15 residues. As DNA, the CDR3 is TGCGCCAGCAGATCCCCGGCCCTAGGACGGGAGACCCAGTACTTC. Translated, it gives CASRSPALGRETQYF.

This chain links TRBV7-2 with TRBJ1-6; D unresolved. The germline V gene encodes CDR1 SGHTA and CDR2 FQGNSA. Trimming pared 3 bases from V and 6 bases from J, leaving 12 bases between. The CDR3 is 15 amino acids. The CDR3 spells CASSFWQVPNSPLHF. The DNA for the CDR3 is TGTGCCAGCAGCTTCTGGCAGGTCCCTAATTCACCCCTCCACTTT.

The chain has TRBV6-1 and TRBJ1-4; 7 nucleotides agree with TRBD1. The CDR3 consists of 17 residues. Germline CDR1 reads MNHNS; CDR2 reads SASEGT. V was clipped by 0 bases and J by 4 bases; unmatched bases: 8. The CDR3 here is CASSEASLQGYNEKLFF. CDR3 DNA: TGTGCCAGCAGTGAAGCGAGTTTACAGGGGTATAATGAAAAACTGTTTTTT.

This clone was seen once. V usage is TRBV6-5 and J usage is TRBJ2-7, with D possibly being TRBD1 or TRBD2 (6 bases each). Germline CDR1 is MNHEY and CDR2 is SVGAGI. The CDR3 length is 15 residues. V dropped 6 bases and J dropped 2 bases, with 17 bases sitting between them. CDR3 region: CASSYREDGPYEQYF. CDR3 in DNA: TGTGCCAGCAGCTACAGGGAGGACGGGCCCTACGAGCAGTACTTC.

The chain employs TRBV19 and TRBJ2-5, with 9 nucleotides matching TRBD2. J was trimmed by 5 bases and V by 3 bases; bases with no gene match: 19. The CDR3 totals 19 residues. Per germline, CDR1 LNHDA and CDR2 SQIVND (reference sequence). The CDR3 DNA sequence: TGTGCCAGTAGTATGCTGTTCAGGGGCCGGCGGGGGGGCCCGGAGACCCAGTACTTC. This codes for CASSMLFRGRRGGPETQYF.

CDR3 coding DNA: TGTGCCAGCAGCCCCCCCACTGGAAACACCATATATTTT. Translation gives CASSPPTGNTIYF. The gene calls are TRBV7-2 and TRBJ1-3; D not certain. V was pared by 5 bases and J by 2 bases, with 7 bases between. Germline CDR1 reads SGHTA; CDR2 reads FQGNSA. CDR3 length: 13 amino acids.

The V and J genes are TRBV6-6 and TRBJ2-7, with 8 bases identical to TRBD1. With 10 bases clipped from V and 1 base from J, the junction kept 9 bases outside the gene matches. This CDR3 is built from 14 residues. Germline V gives CDR1 MNHNY, CDR2 SVGAGI (reference sequence). CDR3 in amino acids: CATLPTGDSYEQYF. The CDR3 DNA follows: TGTGCCACCCTCCCGACAGGGGATTCCTACGAGCAGTACTTC.

The chain's CDR3 is CASSQDWPGWDRSNQPQHF. DNA of the CDR3: TGCGCCAGCAGCCAAGATTGGCCAGGGTGGGATCGTAGCAATCAGCCCCAGCATTTT. V is TRBV4-1 and J is TRBJ1-5, with a possible D match to TRBD1 (5 bases). Germline assignment: CDR1 MGHRA and CDR2 YSYEKL. The V gene lost 0 bases and the J gene lost 0 bases, with 18 bases spanning the gap. This CDR3 has 19 residues.

The CDR3 DNA reads as TGTGCCATCACCCGGGACAGGGAGGATTCACCCCTCCACTTT. Protein product: CAITRDREDSPLHF. This chain connects TRBV10-3 to TRBJ1-6, with 9 bases lining up with TRBD1. The CDR3 length is 14 residues. With V trimmed by 7 bases and J by 8 bases, 6 bases remained unmatched. Germline V gene data show CDR1 as ENHRY and CDR2 as SYGVKD.

The chain joins TRBV14 to TRBJ2-3, with 15 bases identical to TRBD2. Per the germline V gene, CDR1 is SGHDN and CDR2 is FVKESK. This CDR3 spans 17 amino acids. Trimming took 4 bases from V and 5 from J; bases not matched to a gene: 7. The CDR3 nucleotides read TGTGCCAGCAGCCCTCGGACTAGCGGGGGGGCCGGAGATACGCAGTATTTT. Protein sequence: CASSPRTSGGAGDTQYF.

V gene TRBV9 combines with J gene TRBJ1-3; D uncertain. Per the germline V gene, CDR1 is SGDLS and CDR2 is YYNGEE. The CDR3 totals 16 residues. V lost 0 bases to trimming and J lost 2 bases, with 12 bases between them. CDR3 nucleotide sequence: TGTGCCAGCAGCGTAGCCGGGAGGTTTCCTGGAAACACCATATATTTT. Translation: CASSVAGRFPGNTIYF.

The chain recombines TRBV4-3 with TRBJ1-5, with TRBD1 matching 10 bases. J lost 9 bases, V lost 0 bases, and 20 bases had no gene match. This CDR3 region has 20 residues. Germline V gene sequence: CDR1 LGHNA, CDR2 YSLEER. The CDR3 reads CASSQEILGGQGSGGRPQHF. In DNA, the CDR3 is TGCGCCAGCAGCCAAGAGATCCTGGGGGGACAGGGGAGTGGGGGTAGGCCCCAGCATTTT.

This chain uses TRBV5-6 with TRBJ2-2; 8 bases are a match to TRBD1. Germline trimming cut 3 bases from V and 3 bases from J; bases unmatched to any gene: 4. The CDR3 totals 15 residues. Germline values: CDR1 SGHDT, CDR2 YYEEEE. CDR3 bases: TGTGCCAGCAGCTCGGACAGGGAAGACACCGGGGAGCTGTTTTTT. Its protein is CASSSDREDTGELFF.

The V call is TRBV30, the J call TRBJ2-1, with TRBD1 matching 10 bases. With 0 bases clipped from V and 5 bases from J, the junction kept 7 bases outside the gene matches. The germline CDR1 and CDR2 sequences are GTSNPN and SVGIG (reference sequence). There are 16 residues in the CDR3. CDR3 in amino acids: CAWSVPGTGENNEQFF. The DNA for the CDR3 is TGTGCCTGGAGTGTACCCGGGACAGGGGAGAACAATGAGCAGTTCTTC.

This chain joins TRBV6-1 and TRBJ2-5; 9 bases agree with TRBD1. The CDR3 is made up of 14 amino acids. CDR1 and CDR2 from the germline V gene are MNHNS and SASEGT. V was clipped by 8 bases and J by 3 bases; unmatched bases: 7. The CDR3 nucleotides read TGTGCCAGCTACCGGGACAGGGTAAAAGAGACCCAGTACTTC. This encodes CASYRDRVKETQYF.

This chain joins TRBV4-2 and TRBJ2-5, with TRBD2 identical over 15 bases. The CDR3 is 16 amino acids. The V segment lost 2 bases and the J segment 4 bases; nucleotides outside the gene matches: 2. Germline loops: CDR1 LGHNA, CDR2 YNFKEQ. CDR3 sequence: CASSQPGLAGGETQYF. CDR3 nucleotide sequence: TGTGCCAGCAGCCAACCGGGACTAGCGGGGGGAGAGACCCAGTACTTC.

The CDR3 is CASSQAKRETQYF. CDR3 in DNA: TGTGCCAGCAGCCAGGCAAAACGGGAGACCCAGTACTTC. The chain recombines TRBV7-7 with TRBJ2-5; unclear D gene. Germline V CDR1 and CDR2: SSHAT, FNYEAQ (reference sequence). V was shortened by 5 bases and J by 5 bases, with 12 bases between the two germline ends. This CDR3 region has 13 residues. Looking up the rest from reference TRBV7-7 and TRBJ2-5 gives the full variable domain: GAGVSQSPRYKVTKRGQDVTLRCDPISSHATLYWYQQALGQGPEFLTYFNYEAQPDKSGLPSDRFSAERPEGSISTLTIQRTEQRDSAMYRCASSQAKRETQYFGPGTRLLVL.

V gene TRBV14 combines with J gene TRBJ1-1; 9 bases are a match to TRBD1. Germline values: CDR1 SGHDN, CDR2 FVKESK. V dropped 3 bases and J dropped 5; count of bases not matched to a gene: 10. CDR3 length: 16 amino acids. The CDR3 DNA sequence: TGTGCCAGCAGCCATTCCGGGACAGGGTCGAGGACTGAAGCTTTCTTT. Translation gives CASSHSGTGSRTEAFF.

The J gene is TRBJ2-4, the V gene TRBV5-6; 7 nucleotides align to TRBD1. The CDR3 spans 17 residues. Germline CDR1 reads SGHDT; CDR2 reads YYEEEE. V lost 0 bases, J lost 6 bases, and 12 bases stayed unmatched. In DNA form, the CDR3 reads TGTGCCAGCAGCTTGGCCGGGACAGCGGACCCAAGAAACATTCAGTACTTC. This gives the protein CASSLAGTADPRNIQYF.

The table lists this clone with a few counts. The chain is built from TRBV28 and TRBJ2-7; a possible D gene is TRBD1 (6 bases). Germline V CDR1 and CDR2: MDHEN, SYDVKM. The V end lost 6 bases, the J end lost 0 bases, and 15 bases lay between the germline ends. This CDR3 is built from 15 residues. DNA of the CDR3: TGTGCCAGCAGACAAGACAGGATCCCCTCCTACGAGCAGTACTTC. This gives the protein CASRQDRIPSYEQYF.